This is a list of T cell receptor beta chains from one sample in a study of T cell responses to AZD1222 COVID-19 vaccine. Produced via immunoSEQ multiplex PCR; TCRdb's table is partial and in-frame only. The profile shows about 120,000 clones, about 90% of them singletons. The sample in question was peripheral blood, obtained on day 0 of MenACWY control vaccination. The receptors here all came from an adult in good health. The CDR3 runs from the conserved cysteine through the conserved F or W. D genes are given only for firm matches. Only part of the rows carry a size: once, few, many, or a class if the clone is expanded.

TRBV4-2	TRBJ2-3	-	-	15	TGTGCCAGCAGCCAAGATCCCCCCGCGTACCATACGCAGTATTTT	CASSQDPPAYHTQYF
TRBV27	TRBJ2-3	-	-	14	TGTGCCAGCAGTCTTGTCGCGCGGGTGGATACGCAGTATTTT	CASSLVARVDTQYF
TRBV11-2	TRBJ1-1	-	-	15	TGTGCCAGCAGCTCCCGACCCAGTTCGTCCACTGAAGCTTTCTTT	CASSSRPSSSTEAFF
TRBV7-9	TRBJ1-2	-	once	14	TGTGCCAGCAGCTTAGTATCGGCCCTCCTGGGCTACACCTTC	CASSLVSALLGYTF
TRBV7-2	TRBJ2-5	TRBD1	-	13	TGTGCCGCCTCCGAGGGACAGGGGGAGACCCAGTACTTC	CAASEGQGETQYF
TRBV7-6	TRBJ1-3	-	-	16	TGTGCCAGCAGCTTAGTCTACGGGAGCTCTGGAAACACCATATATTTT	CASSLVYGSSGNTIYF
TRBV24-1	TRBJ1-5	-	-	13	TGTGCCACCAGTGATACCGGCCCGGCGCCCCAGCATTTT	CATSDTGPAPQHF
TRBV15	TRBJ2-1	TRBD1	-	15	TGTGCCACCAGCAGAGATGGACAGGGGGCCGATGAGCAGTTCTTC	CATSRDGQGADEQFF
TRBV7-2	TRBJ2-1	-	once	15	TGTGCCAGCAGCTTAGGGAGGAATTCACACAATGAGCAGTTCTTC	CASSLGRNSHNEQFF
TRBV5-1	TRBJ2-1	-	-	14	TGCGCCAGCACCCGCGAGGCAGCCTACAATGAGCAGTTCTTC	CASTREAAYNEQFF
TRBV5-5	TRBJ1-2	-	-	15	TGTGCCAGCAGCCCGGACGGGCTACCCGAGGGTGGCTACACCTTC	CASSPDGLPEGGYTF
TRBV9	TRBJ2-7	TRBD2	-	16	TGTGCCAGCAGCGTAGGATCGCCTAGCGGTTCCTACGAGCAGTACTTC	CASSVGSPSGSYEQYF
TRBV27	TRBJ2-1	TRBD2	-	13	TGTGCCAGTAAGCGGGGGGGCCTTAATGAGCAGTTCTTC	CASKRGGLNEQFF
TRBV10-3	TRBJ1-5	-	-	17	TGTGCCATCAGTGAGTCGGTACTTCAGGGTAGCAATCAGCCCCAGCATTTT	CAISESVLQGSNQPQHF
TRBV18	TRBJ2-7	-	-	14	TGTGCCAGCTCACCAGGGGAGGAATACTACGAGCAGTACTTC	CASSPGEEYYEQYF
TRBV28	TRBJ1-2	-	-	14	TGTGCCAGCTATAACCAGGGGTACGGCTATGGCTACACCTTC	CASYNQGYGYGYTF
TRBV14	TRBJ2-7	TRBD2	-	13	TGTGCCCCGGGGGAGGGCCCTCGAAACGAGCAGTACTTC	CAPGEGPRNEQYF
TRBV27	TRBJ1-5	TRBD1	-	16	TGTGCCAGCAGTTTAAGGACAGGGGGCGTGAATCAGCCCCAGCATTTT	CASSLRTGGVNQPQHF
TRBV24-1	TRBJ2-7	-	-	14	TGTGCCACCAGTGACCCCGGGGTCTCCTACGAGCAGTACTTC	CATSDPGVSYEQYF
TRBV28	TRBJ2-5	-	-	18	TGTGCCAGCAGTCTTTCCCCCGCCCACAGGGTTCTCCAAGAGACCCAGTACTTC	CASSLSPAHRVLQETQYF
TRBV19	TRBJ1-3	-	-	14	TGTGCCAGCGGGGGGTTTCGCTCTGGAAACACCATATATTTT	CASGGFRSGNTIYF
TRBV5-4	TRBJ2-6	-	-	18	TGTGCCAGCAGCCCGATGACACTCCGGAGCTCTGGGGCCAACGTCCTGACTTTC	CASSPMTLRSSGANVLTF